The table lists the clone carrying this T cell receptor beta chain with a count of one. This sample was included in a study of control samples from healthy donors and cancer patients. The CDR3 has 13 amino acids. Germline loops: CDR1 SNHLY, CDR2 FYNNEI. V lost 6 bases to trimming and J lost 5 bases, with 13 bases between them. TCRdb's copy holds only in-frame clones and misses some; the assay was immunoSEQ multiplex PCR. Among about 25,000 clones listed, almost 85% were seen once. The specimen sequenced was PBMCs. This TCR was recovered from an older woman with head and neck cancer. The chain couples TRBV2 to TRBJ2-5, with D hard to call. The CDR3 protein is CASSPPARETQYF. DNA of the CDR3: TGTGCCAGCAGCCCTCCGGCCAGGGAGACCCAGTACTTC.